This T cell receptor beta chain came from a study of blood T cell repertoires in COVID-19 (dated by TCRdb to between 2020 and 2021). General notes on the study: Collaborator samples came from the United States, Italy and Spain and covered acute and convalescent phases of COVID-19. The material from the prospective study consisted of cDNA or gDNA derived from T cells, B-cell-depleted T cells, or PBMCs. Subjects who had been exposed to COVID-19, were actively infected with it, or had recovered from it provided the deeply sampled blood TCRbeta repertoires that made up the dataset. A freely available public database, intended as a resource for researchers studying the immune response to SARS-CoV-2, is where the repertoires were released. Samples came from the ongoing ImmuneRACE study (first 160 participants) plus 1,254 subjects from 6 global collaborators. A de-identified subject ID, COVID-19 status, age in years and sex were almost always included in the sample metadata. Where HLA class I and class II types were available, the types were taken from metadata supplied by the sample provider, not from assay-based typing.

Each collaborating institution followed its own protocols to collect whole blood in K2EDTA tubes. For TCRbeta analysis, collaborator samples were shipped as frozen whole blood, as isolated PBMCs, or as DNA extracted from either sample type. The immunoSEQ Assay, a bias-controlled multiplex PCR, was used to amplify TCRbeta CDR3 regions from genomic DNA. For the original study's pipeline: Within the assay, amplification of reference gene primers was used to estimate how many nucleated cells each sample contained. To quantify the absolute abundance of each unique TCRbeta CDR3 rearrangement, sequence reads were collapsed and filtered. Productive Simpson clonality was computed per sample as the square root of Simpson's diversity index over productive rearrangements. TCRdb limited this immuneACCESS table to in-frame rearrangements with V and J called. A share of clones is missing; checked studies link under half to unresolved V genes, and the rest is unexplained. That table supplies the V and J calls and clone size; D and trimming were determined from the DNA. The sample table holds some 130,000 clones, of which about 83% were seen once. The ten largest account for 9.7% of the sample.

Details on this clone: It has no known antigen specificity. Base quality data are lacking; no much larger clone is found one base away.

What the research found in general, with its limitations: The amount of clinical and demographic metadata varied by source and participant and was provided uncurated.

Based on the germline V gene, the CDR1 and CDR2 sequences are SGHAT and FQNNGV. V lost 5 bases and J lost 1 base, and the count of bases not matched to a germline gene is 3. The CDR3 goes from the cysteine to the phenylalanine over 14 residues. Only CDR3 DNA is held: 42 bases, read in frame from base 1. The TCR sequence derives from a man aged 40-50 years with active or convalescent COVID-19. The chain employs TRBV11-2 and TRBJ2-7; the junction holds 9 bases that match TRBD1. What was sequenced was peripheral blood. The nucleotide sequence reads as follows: TGTGCCAGCAGCAGACAGGGGGTTTCCTACGAGCAGTACTTC. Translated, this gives CASSRQGVSYEQYF.